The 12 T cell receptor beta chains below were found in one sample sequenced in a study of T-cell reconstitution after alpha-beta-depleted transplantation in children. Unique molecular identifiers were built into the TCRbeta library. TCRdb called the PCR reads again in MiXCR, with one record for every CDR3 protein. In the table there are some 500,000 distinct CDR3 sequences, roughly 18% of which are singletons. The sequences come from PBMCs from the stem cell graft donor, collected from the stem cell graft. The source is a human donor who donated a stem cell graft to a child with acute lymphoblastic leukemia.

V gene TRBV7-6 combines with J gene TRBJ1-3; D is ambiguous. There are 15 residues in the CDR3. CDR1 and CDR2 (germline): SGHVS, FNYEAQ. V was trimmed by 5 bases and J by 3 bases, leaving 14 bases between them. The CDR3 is CASSPLGRGGNTIYF. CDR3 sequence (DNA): TGTGCCAGCAGCCCCTTAGGACGGGGTGGAAACACCATATATTTT.

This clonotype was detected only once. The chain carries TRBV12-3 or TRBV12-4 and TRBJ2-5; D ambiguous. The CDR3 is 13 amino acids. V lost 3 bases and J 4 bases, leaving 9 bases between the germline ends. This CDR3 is CASSFSVGETQYF. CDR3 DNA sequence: TGTGCCAGCAGTTTTTCTGTAGGAGAGACCCAGTACTTC.

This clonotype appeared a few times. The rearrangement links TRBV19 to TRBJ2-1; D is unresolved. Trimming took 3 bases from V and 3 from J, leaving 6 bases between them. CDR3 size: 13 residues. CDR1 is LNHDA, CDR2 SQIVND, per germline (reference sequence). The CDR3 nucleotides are TGTGCCAGTAGTATGGCCTACTACAATGAGCAGTTCTTC. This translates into CASSMAYYNEQFF.

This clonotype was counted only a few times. The CDR3 region is CASSLAPDSPSYEQYF. The DNA for the CDR3 is TGTGCCAGCAGCTTAGCTCCGGACAGTCCGTCATACGAGCAGTACTTC. The chain recombines TRBV13 with TRBJ2-7; a possible D gene is TRBD1 (6 bases). The CDR3 length is 16 residues. CDR1 and CDR2 from the germline V gene are PRHDT and FYEKMQ (reference sequence). Trimming removed 1 base from V and 4 bases from J, with 17 bases in between.

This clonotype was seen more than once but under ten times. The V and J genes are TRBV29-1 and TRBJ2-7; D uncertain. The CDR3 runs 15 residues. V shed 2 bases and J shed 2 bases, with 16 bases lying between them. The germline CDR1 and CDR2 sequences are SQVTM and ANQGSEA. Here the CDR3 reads CSVEYAMNGPYEQYF. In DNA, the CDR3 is TGCAGCGTTGAATACGCGATGAATGGTCCCTACGAGCAGTACTTC.

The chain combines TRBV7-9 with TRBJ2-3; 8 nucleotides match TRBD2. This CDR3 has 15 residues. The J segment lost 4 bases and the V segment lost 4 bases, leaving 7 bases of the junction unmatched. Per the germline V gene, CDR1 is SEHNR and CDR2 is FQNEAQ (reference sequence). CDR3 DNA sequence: TGTGCCAGCAGCTATCGGGAGGGCCGGGCAGATACGCAGTATTTT. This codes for CASSYREGRADTQYF.

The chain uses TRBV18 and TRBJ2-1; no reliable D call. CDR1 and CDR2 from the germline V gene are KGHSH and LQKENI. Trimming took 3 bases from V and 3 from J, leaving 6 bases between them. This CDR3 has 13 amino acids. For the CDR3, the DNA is TGTGCCAGCTCACCCCCGAACTACAATGAGCAGTTCTTC. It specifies CASSPPNYNEQFF.

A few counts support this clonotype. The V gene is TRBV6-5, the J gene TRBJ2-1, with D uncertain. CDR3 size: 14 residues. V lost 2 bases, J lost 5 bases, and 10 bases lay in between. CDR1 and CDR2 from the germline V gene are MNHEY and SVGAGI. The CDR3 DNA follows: TGTGCCAGCAGTTACGGGTCCGCACACAATGAGCAGTTCTTC. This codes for CASSYGSAHNEQFF.

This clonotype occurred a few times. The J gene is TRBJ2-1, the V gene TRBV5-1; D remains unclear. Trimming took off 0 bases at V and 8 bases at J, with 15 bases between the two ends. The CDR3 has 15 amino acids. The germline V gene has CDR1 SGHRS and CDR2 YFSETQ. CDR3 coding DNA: TGCGCCAGCAGCTTGGTCGGCCGTCTTCTGGATGAGCAGTTCTTC. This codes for CASSLVGRLLDEQFF.

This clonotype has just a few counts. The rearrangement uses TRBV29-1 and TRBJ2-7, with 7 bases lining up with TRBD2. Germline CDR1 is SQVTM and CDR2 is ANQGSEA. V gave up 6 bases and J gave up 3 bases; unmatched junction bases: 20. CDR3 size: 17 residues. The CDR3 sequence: CSVSGGVGGEPFYEQYF. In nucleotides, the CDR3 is TGCAGCGTGTCGGGGGGAGTAGGAGGGGAACCTTTCTACGAGCAGTACTTC.

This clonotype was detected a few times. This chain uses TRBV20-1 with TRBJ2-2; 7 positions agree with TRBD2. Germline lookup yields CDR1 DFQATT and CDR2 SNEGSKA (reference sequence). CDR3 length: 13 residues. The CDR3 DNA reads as TGCACCCAGCGGGACGGAAACACCGGGGAGCTGTTTTTT. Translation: CTQRDGNTGELFF.

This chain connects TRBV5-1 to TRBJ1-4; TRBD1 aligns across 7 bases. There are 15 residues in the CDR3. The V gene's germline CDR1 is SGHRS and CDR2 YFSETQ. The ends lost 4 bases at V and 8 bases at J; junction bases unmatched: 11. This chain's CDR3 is CASSPPGTAVEKLFF. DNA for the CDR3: TGCGCCAGCAGCCCTCCAGGGACAGCCGTCGAAAAACTGTTTTTT. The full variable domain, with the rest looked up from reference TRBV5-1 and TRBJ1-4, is KAGVTQTPRYLIKTRGQQVTLSCSPISGHRSVSWYQQTPGQGLQFLFEYFSETQRNKGNFPGRFSGRQFSNSRSEMNVSTLELGDSALYLCASSPPGTAVEKLFFGSGTQLSVL.